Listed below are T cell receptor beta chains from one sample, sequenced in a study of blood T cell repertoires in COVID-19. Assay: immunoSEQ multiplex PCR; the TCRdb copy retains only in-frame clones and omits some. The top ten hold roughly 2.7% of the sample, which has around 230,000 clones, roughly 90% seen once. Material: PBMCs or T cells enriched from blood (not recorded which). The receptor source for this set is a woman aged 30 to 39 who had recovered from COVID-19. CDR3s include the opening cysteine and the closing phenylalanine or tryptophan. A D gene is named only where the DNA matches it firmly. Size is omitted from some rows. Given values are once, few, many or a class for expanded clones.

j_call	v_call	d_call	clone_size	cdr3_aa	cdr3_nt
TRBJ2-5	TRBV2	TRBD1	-	CASTPTRGLETQYF	TGTGCCAGCACCCCCACCAGGGGGCTGGAGACCCAGTACTTC
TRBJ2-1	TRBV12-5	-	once	CASGLVLGVNRRNNEQFF	TGTGCTAGTGGTTTGGTTCTCGGGGTCAACCGCCGTAACAATGAGCAGTTCTTC
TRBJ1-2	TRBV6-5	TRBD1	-	CASSTGVYGYTF	TGTGCCAGCAGTACAGGGGTCTATGGCTACACCTTC
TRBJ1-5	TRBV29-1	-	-	CSVAGNGSQPQHF	TGCAGCGTTGCAGGAAATGGAAGTCAGCCCCAGCATTTT
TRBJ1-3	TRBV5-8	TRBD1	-	CASSWGTVGNTIYF	TGTGCCAGCAGCTGGGGGACAGTTGGAAACACCATATATTTT
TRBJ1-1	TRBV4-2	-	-	CASSPRGFEAFF	TGTGCCAGCAGCCCCAGGGGTTTCGAAGCTTTCTTT
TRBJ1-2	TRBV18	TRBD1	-	CASSPGQGSGGYTF	TGTGCCAGCTCACCAGGACAGGGATCGGGTGGCTACACCTTC
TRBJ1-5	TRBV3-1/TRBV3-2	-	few	CASSQGRQADQPQHF	TGTGCCAGCAGCCAAGGAAGACAGGCTGATCAGCCCCAGCATTTT
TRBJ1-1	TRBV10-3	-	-	CAMGAAMNTEAFF	TGTGCCATGGGGGCGGCCATGAACACTGAAGCTTTCTTT
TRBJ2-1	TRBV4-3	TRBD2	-	CASSQDSGGSSYNEQFF	TGCGCCAGCAGCCAAGATTCCGGGGGGAGCTCCTACAATGAGCAGTTCTTC
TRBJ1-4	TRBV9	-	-	CASSVGVATNEKLFF	TGTGCCAGCAGCGTAGGAGTAGCAACTAATGAAAAACTGTTTTTT
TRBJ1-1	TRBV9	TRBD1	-	CASSKTGGTEAFF	TGTGCCAGCAGCAAGACAGGGGGCACTGAAGCTTTCTTT
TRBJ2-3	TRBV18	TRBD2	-	CASSQDSLAGNTDTQYF	TGTGCCAGCTCACAGGATTCTCTAGCGGGGAACACAGATACGCAGTATTTT
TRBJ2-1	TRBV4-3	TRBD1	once	CASSPYGTGGSYNEQFF	TGCGCCAGCAGCCCATATGGCACAGGGGGCTCCTACAATGAGCAGTTCTTC
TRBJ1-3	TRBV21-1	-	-	CASGQGNTIYF	TGTGCCAGCGGACAGGGAAACACCATATATTTT
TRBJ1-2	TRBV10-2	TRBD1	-	CASSEPGGSDYGYTF	TGCGCCAGCAGTGAGCCAGGGGGATCGGACTATGGCTACACCTTC
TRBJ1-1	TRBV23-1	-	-	CASRDRLNTEAFF	TGCGCCAGCAGGGACAGATTGAACACTGAAGCTTTCTTT
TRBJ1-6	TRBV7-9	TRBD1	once	CASSFDKTGDSPLHF	TGTGCCAGCAGCTTCGACAAGACAGGGGACTCACCCCTCCACTTT
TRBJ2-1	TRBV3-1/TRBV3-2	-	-	CASSLKGLSSYNEQFF	TGTGCCAGCAGCCTCAAAGGACTGAGCTCCTACAATGAGCAGTTCTTC
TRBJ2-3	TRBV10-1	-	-	CASRPWLAADTQYF	TGCGCCAGCCGCCCATGGCTAGCTGCAGATACGCAGTATTTT
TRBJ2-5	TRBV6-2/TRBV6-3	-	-	CASSYQGASGSQETQYF	TGTGCCAGCAGTTATCAGGGGGCTAGCGGTTCCCAAGAGACCCAGTACTTC
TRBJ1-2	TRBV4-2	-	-	CASSQDPGLYGYTF	TGTGCCAGCAGCCAAGACCCCGGTTTGTATGGCTACACCTTC
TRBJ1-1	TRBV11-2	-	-	CASMGTRGEAFF	TGTGCCAGCATGGGCACCAGGGGAGAAGCTTTCTTT
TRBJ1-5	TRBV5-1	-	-	CASSLATPITNQPQHF	TGCGCCAGCAGCCTCGCTACCCCCATAACCAATCAGCCCCAGCATTTT
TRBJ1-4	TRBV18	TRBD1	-	CASSQVHRGLNEKLFF	TGTGCCAGCTCACAAGTACACAGGGGATTAAACGAAAAACTGTTTTTT
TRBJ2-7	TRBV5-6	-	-	CASSLAYEQYF	TGTGCCAGCAGCCTAGCCTACGAGCAGTACTTC
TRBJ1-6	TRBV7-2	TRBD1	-	CASSPGQVNSPLHF	TGTGCCAGCAGCCCCGGACAGGTGAATTCACCCCTCCACTTT
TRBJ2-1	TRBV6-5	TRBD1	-	CASRRTGESEQFF	TGTGCCAGCAGAAGGACAGGGGAAAGCGAGCAGTTCTTC
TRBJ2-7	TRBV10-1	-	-	CATRRPGHRPYEQYF	TGCGCCACCCGTCGGCCCGGACACCGACCCTACGAGCAGTACTTC
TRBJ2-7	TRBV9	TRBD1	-	CASSVAERDRGGEQYF	TGTGCCAGCAGCGTAGCCGAGAGGGACAGGGGAGGCGAGCAGTACTTC
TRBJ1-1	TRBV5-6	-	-	CASSFIMNTEAFF	TGTGCCAGCAGCTTTATAATGAACACTGAAGCTTTCTTT
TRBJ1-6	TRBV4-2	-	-	CASSQEGQGSSYNSPLHF	TGTGCCAGCAGCCAAGAGGGCCAGGGTAGCTCCTATAATTCACCCCTCCACTTT
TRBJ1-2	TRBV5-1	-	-	CASSLDTNYGYTF	TGCGCCAGCAGCTTGGATACTAACTATGGCTACACCTTC
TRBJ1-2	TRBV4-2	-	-	CASSRSGGDSDYGYTF	TGTGCCAGCAGCCGGAGCGGAGGGGATAGTGACTATGGCTACACCTTC
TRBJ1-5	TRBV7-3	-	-	CASSLTRDQPQHF	TGTGCCAGCAGCCTGACGAGGGATCAGCCCCAGCATTTT
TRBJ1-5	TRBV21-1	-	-	CASSNPIYQPQHF	TGTGCCAGCAGCAACCCCATTTATCAGCCCCAGCATTTT
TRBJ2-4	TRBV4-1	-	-	CASSQDRDVKNIQYF	TGCGCCAGCAGCCAAGATCGAGATGTCAAAAACATTCAGTACTTC
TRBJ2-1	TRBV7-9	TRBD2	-	CASTLSGGASNEQFF	TGTGCCAGCACCCTTAGCGGGGGGGCCTCCAATGAGCAGTTCTTC
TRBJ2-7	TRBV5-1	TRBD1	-	CASSLGQGGNEQYF	TGCGCCAGCAGCTTGGGACAGGGTGGCAACGAGCAGTACTTC
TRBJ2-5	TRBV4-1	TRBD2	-	CASSQLTSGGRETQYF	TGCGCCAGCAGCCAATTGACTAGCGGGGGGCGGGAGACCCAGTACTTC
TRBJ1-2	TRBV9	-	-	CASSVGTGKSHGYTF	TGTGCCAGCAGCGTAGGAACAGGGAAAAGCCATGGCTACACCTTC